This passage covers 32 T cell receptor beta chains from one sample sequenced in a study of T cell responses to AZD1222 COVID-19 vaccine. Method: immunoSEQ multiplex PCR; TCRdb's copy keeps in-frame clones and lacks some. The sample carries about 150,000 clones, approximately 90% recorded once. The sample was peripheral blood, taken on day 0 of AZD1222 vaccination. The receptors here all came from an adult in good health.

Of note for this clone: One end of the junction varies from germline; a read error may be responsible. This sequence joins TRBV12-3 or TRBV12-4 and TRBJ2-7; 8 nucleotides agree with TRBD1. CDR3 length equals 11 residues. CDR3 sequence: CASSTQGAVSF. The CDR3 DNA reads TGTGCCAGCAGTACGCAGGGGGCGGTCTCCTTC.

This rearrangement joins TRBV2 to TRBJ2-1; TRBD1 or TRBD2 may be the D gene (5 bases each). This CDR3 is 12 amino acids long. Germline loops: CDR1 SNHLY, CDR2 FYNNEI. Trimming shortened V by 5 bases and J by 7 bases, and 9 bases separated the two germline ends. The CDR3 DNA is TGTGCCAGCAGTTTGTGGGGGAATGAGCAGTTCTTC. It codes for CASSLWGNEQFF. Full variable domain (remainder filled in from reference TRBV2 and TRBJ2-1): EPEVTQTPSHQVTQMGQEVILRCVPISNHLYFYWYRQILGQKVEFLVSFYNNEISEKSEIFDDQFSVERPDGSNFTLKIRSTKLEDSAMYFCASSLWGNEQFFGPGTRLTVL.

Only a few counts were recorded for this clone. The chain has TRBV7-9 and TRBJ1-4, with D possibly being TRBD1 (5 bases). This CDR3 comprises 12 residues. V shed 11 bases and J shed 3 bases, with 10 bases lying between them. CDR1 is SEHNR and CDR2 is FQNEAQ in the germline V gene (reference sequence). The CDR3 sequence is CAVGTANEKLFF. The CDR3 DNA follows: TGTGCCGTGGGGACGGCTAATGAAAAACTGTTTTTT.

V usage is TRBV7-2 and J usage is TRBJ1-1; D is possibly TRBD1 (5 bases). CDR3 length equals 14 residues. Germline V CDR1 and CDR2: SGHTA, FQGNSA. The V end was cut by 1 base, the J end by 4 bases, with 10 bases between. The CDR3 loop is CASSLVKGRTEAFF. In nucleotides, the CDR3 is TGTGCCAGCAGCTTAGTAAAGGGACGCACTGAAGCTTTCTTT.

The CDR3 reads CASTTGFSPGRPQHF. The CDR3 nucleotides are TGTGCCAGCACAACAGGGTTTTCCCCCGGGCGGCCCCAGCATTTT. This chain links TRBV6-5 with TRBJ1-5, with D possibly matching TRBD1 (6 bases). CDR1 and CDR2 from the germline V gene are MNHEY and SVGAGI. The ends were cut back, 7 bases at V and 9 bases at J, with 22 bases in the middle. The CDR3 contains 15 residues.

This clone was seen only once. This chain uses TRBV7-2 with TRBJ2-1, with D perhaps matching TRBD1 or TRBD2 (6 bases each). This CDR3 has 18 residues. Germline assignment: CDR1 SGHTA and CDR2 FQGNSA. The V gene lost 7 bases and the J gene lost 4 bases, with 26 bases spanning the gap. Written as DNA, the CDR3 is TGTGCCAGCACCTATAACCCATGGGGGGCCTCGGGATACAATGAGCAGTTCTTC. Its protein product is CASTYNPWGASGYNEQFF.

The CDR3 DNA sequence: TGTGCCAGTAGTATCCTAGAGGGGTTGGGCACTGAAGCTTTCTTT. Amino acid sequence: CASSILEGLGTEAFF. The V gene is TRBV19, the J gene TRBJ1-1, with a possible D match to TRBD1 (5 bases). This CDR3 is built from 15 residues. Germline values: CDR1 LNHDA, CDR2 SQIVND (reference sequence). The V end was cut by 3 bases, the J end by 4 bases, with 15 bases between.

CDR3 coding DNA: TGCGCCAGCAGCCGACTAGCGGGAGGAGGGGGGAGTATCTACGAGCAGTACTTC. It translates to CASSRLAGGGGSIYEQYF. The chain recombines TRBV5-1 with TRBJ2-7; TRBD2 aligns across 13 bases. The germline CDR1 and CDR2 sequences are SGHRS and YFSETQ. The CDR3 length is 18 residues. The J segment lost 3 bases and the V segment lost 4 bases, leaving 13 bases of the junction unmatched.

In DNA, the CDR3 is TGTGCCAGCAGGGGACAGGGTTCCGAGCAGTACTTC. Amino acid sequence: CASRGQGSEQYF. The genes are TRBV7-8 and TRBJ2-7; TRBD1 aligns across 9 bases. V was pared by 6 bases and J by 6 bases, with 3 bases of the junction left unmatched. This CDR3 has 12 amino acids. Germline CDR1 reads SGHVS; CDR2 reads FQNEAQ. The entire variable domain, with the rest obtained from reference TRBV7-8 and TRBJ2-7, is as follows: GAGVSQSPRYKVAKRGQDVALRCDPISGHVSLFWYQQALGQGPEFLTYFQNEAQLDKSGLPSDRFFAERPEGSVSTLKIQRTQQEDSAVYLCASRGQGSEQYFGPGTRLTVT.

In nucleotides, the CDR3 is TGTGCCAGCAGGGGCGCGGAGCAGGGAGGTAATTCACCCCTCCACTTT. Amino acid sequence: CASRGAEQGGNSPLHF. This chain links TRBV28 with TRBJ1-6, with D maybe TRBD1 (5 bases). V was shortened by 6 bases and J by 6 bases, with 18 bases between the two germline ends. This CDR3 region has 16 residues. CDR1 MDHEN and CDR2 SYDVKM come from the germline V gene.

The rearrangement joins TRBV5-6 to TRBJ1-2, with 8 bases identical to TRBD1. CDR3 length equals 14 residues. The germline gives CDR1 SGHDT, CDR2 YYEEEE. The V gene end was trimmed by 6 bases and the J gene end by 4 bases; junction bases not matched to a gene: 8. CDR3 sequence reads: CASTQDREIYGYTF. CDR3 in DNA: TGTGCCAGCACCCAGGACAGGGAGATCTATGGCTACACCTTC.

The chain has TRBV6-2 or TRBV6-3 and TRBJ1-1, with D possibly TRBD1 on 5 matching bases. V gave up 2 bases and J gave up 0 bases, with 7 bases separating them. The germline V gene encodes CDR1 MNHEY and CDR2 SVGEGT. CDR3 length: 14 amino acids. DNA for the CDR3: TGTGCCAGCAGTTACCAGGGTTTGAACACTGAAGCTTTCTTT. It encodes CASSYQGLNTEAFF.

A single count supports this clone. At one of its ends the junction is not consistent with the germline gene, which may arise from a read error. The chain links TRBV7-2 to TRBJ1-4; 9 nucleotides line up with TRBD1. CDR3 length equals 14 residues. The germline V gene encodes CDR1 SGHTA and CDR2 FQGNSA. The CDR3, as DNA: TGTGCCAGCAGCCCACAGGGGGCTAAGGAAAAACTGTTTTTT. Its translation: CASSPQGAKEKLFF.

V gene TRBV6-2 or TRBV6-3 combines with J gene TRBJ1-5; the D gene is possibly TRBD1 (5 bases). Germline V gene data show CDR1 as MNHEY and CDR2 as SVGEGT. This CDR3 is 16 amino acids long. Trimming took 4 bases from V and 3 from J, leaving 16 bases between them. The CDR3 protein is CASSLAWGDPNQPQHF. CDR3 nucleotides: TGTGCCAGCAGTTTGGCATGGGGGGACCCCAATCAGCCCCAGCATTTT.

The rearrangement links TRBV9 to TRBJ2-1; TRBD2 aligns across 12 bases. V was clipped by 2 bases and J by 9 bases; unmatched bases: 6. The CDR3 consists of 15 residues. Germline CDR1 SGDLS, CDR2 YYNGEE. The CDR3 region is CASSVVKLAGGEQFF. The CDR3 bases are TGTGCCAGCAGCGTTGTTAAACTAGCGGGAGGTGAGCAGTTCTTC.

V and J are TRBV12-5 and TRBJ2-3; no reliable D call. Trimming removed 3 bases at V and 3 bases at J, with 10 bases between. Germline V gene data show CDR1 as LGHNT and CDR2 as FRNRAP. CDR3 length equals 14 residues. The CDR3 DNA is TGTGCTAGTGGTTTTGGGCTAGTGACAGATACGCAGTATTTT. Protein: CASGFGLVTDTQYF.

The chain links TRBV28 to TRBJ2-1, with D possibly TRBD2 on 5 matching bases. This CDR3 contains 15 residues. The germline V gene has CDR1 MDHEN and CDR2 SYDVKM. V dropped 6 bases and J dropped 8 bases, with 20 bases sitting between them. As DNA, the CDR3 is TGTGCCAGCAGCCTCCAAGGACCCGAGGGCGATGAGCAGTTCTTC. Protein: CASSLQGPEGDEQFF. Full variable domain (remainder filled in from reference TRBV28 and TRBJ2-1): DVKVTQSSRYLVKRTGEKVFLECVQDMDHENMFWYRQDPGLGLRLIYFSYDVKMKEKGDIPEGYSVSREKKERFSLILESASTNQTSMYLCASSLQGPEGDEQFFGPGTRLTVL.

V usage is TRBV5-5 and J usage is TRBJ1-4, with D perhaps TRBD1 (5 bases). CDR1 and CDR2 (germline): SGHKS, YYEKEE (reference sequence). V was shortened by 4 bases and J by 4 bases, with 14 bases between the two germline ends. This CDR3 spans 15 amino acids. CDR3 DNA sequence: TGTGCCAGCAGCCCCGGGGCGGGAATTAATGAAAAACTGTTTTTT. Amino acids: CASSPGAGINEKLFF.

The V call is TRBV27, the J call TRBJ1-6, with 7 bases lining up with TRBD1. Germline-derived CDR1 and CDR2 are MNHEY and SMNVEV (reference sequence). This CDR3 region has 14 residues. V was clipped by 6 bases and J by 7 bases; unmatched bases: 6. CDR3 coding DNA: TGTGCCAGCAGCGAGACAGGGAGAAATTCACCCCTCCACTTT. As protein: CASSETGRNSPLHF.

The chain couples TRBV4-1 to TRBJ1-5, with TRBD1 matching 7 bases. CDR3 length: 18 residues. Germline assignment: CDR1 MGHRA and CDR2 YSYEKL. V lost 1 base and J lost 3; bases outside the gene matches: 12. CDR3 region: CASSQAPFETGINQPQHF. CDR3 DNA: TGCGCCAGCAGCCAAGCCCCTTTCGAGACAGGGATCAATCAGCCCCAGCATTTT.

The J gene is TRBJ2-1, the V gene TRBV7-8; tentative D call: TRBD2 (5 bases). V dropped 3 bases and J dropped 5 bases, with 11 bases sitting between them. The CDR3 is 14 amino acids. Germline V gene lookup returns CDR1 SGHVS and CDR2 FQNEAQ. CDR3 amino acids: CASSFYSDNNEQFF. The DNA of the CDR3 is TGTGCCAGCAGCTTTTATAGCGATAACAATGAGCAGTTCTTC.

The CDR3 loop is CASSSTRYEQYF. As DNA, the CDR3 is TGTGCCAGCAGTTCCACCCGCTACGAGCAGTACTTC. V usage is TRBV28 and J usage is TRBJ2-7; no definite D call. Germline loops: CDR1 MDHEN, CDR2 SYDVKM. V was shortened by 4 bases and J by 3 bases, with 7 bases between the two germline ends. There are 12 residues in the CDR3.

V and J are TRBV6-1 and TRBJ2-7; 12 nucleotides align to TRBD2. The CDR3 totals 18 residues. From germline, CDR1 is MNHNS and CDR2 SASEGT. V was clipped by 3 bases and J by 3 bases; unmatched bases: 12. CDR3 DNA sequence: TGTGCCAGCAGTGACTGGACTAGCGGGACTCCTCCAATCTACGAGCAGTACTTC. This encodes CASSDWTSGTPPIYEQYF.

Only a few counts were recorded for this clone. The V and J genes are TRBV7-3 and TRBJ2-1; TRBD1 is a possible D gene (5 bases). CDR3 length: 16 amino acids. Trimming took off 2 bases at V and 6 bases at J, with 17 bases between the two ends. In germline, CDR1 is SGHTA, CDR2 FQGTGA. In DNA, the CDR3 is TGTGCCAGCAGCTTATACGGGCTAGGGGCCACCAATGAGCAGTTCTTC. The encoded protein is CASSLYGLGATNEQFF.

A single count supports this clone. The J gene is TRBJ2-1, the V gene TRBV2; no definite D call. Germline lookup yields CDR1 SNHLY and CDR2 FYNNEI. V was cut by 5 bases and J by 7 bases, with 15 bases left in between. CDR3 length: 14 residues. CDR3 nucleotides: TGTGCCAGCAGTCAGACCTGGCTGGTAAATGAGCAGTTCTTC. Protein product: CASSQTWLVNEQFF.

J is TRBJ1-1 and V is TRBV25-1; TRBD1 is a possible D gene (6 bases). Germline CDR1 and CDR2: MGHDK and SYGVNS. Trimming pared 2 bases from V and 4 bases from J, leaving 14 bases between. The CDR3 is made up of 15 amino acids. CDR3 DNA: TGTGCCAGCAGTGAAGACGGTACAGGGAGCACTGAAGCTTTCTTT. It specifies CASSEDGTGSTEAFF.

This clone has only one observation. The chain joins TRBV7-2 to TRBJ2-7, with no clear D. Germline CDR1 is SGHTA and CDR2 is FQGNSA. The CDR3 runs 14 residues. The V end lost 0 bases, the J end lost 6 bases, and 12 bases lay between the germline ends. CDR3 protein: CASSLAQRASEQYF. The CDR3 DNA is TGTGCCAGCAGCTTAGCCCAACGGGCCTCCGAGCAGTACTTC. The full variable domain, rest sourced from reference TRBV7-2 and TRBJ2-7, is GAGVSQSPSNKVTEKGKDVELRCDPISGHTALYWYRQSLGQGLEFLIYFQGNSAPDKSGLPSDRFSAERTGGSVSTLTIQRTQQEDSAVYLCASSLAQRASEQYFGPGTRLTVT.

This sequence joins TRBV4-2 and TRBJ1-1, with a tentative D call TRBD1 (6 bases). The CDR3 has 15 residues. CDR1 is LGHNA and CDR2 is YNFKEQ in the germline V gene. V was clipped by 2 bases and J by 3 bases, with 13 bases between them. Here the CDR3 reads CASSQSITGYTEAFF. CDR3 in DNA: TGTGCCAGCAGCCAATCTATCACAGGGTACACTGAAGCTTTCTTT.

J is TRBJ2-2 and V is TRBV7-2; a possible D gene is TRBD1 (6 bases). The V end lost 1 base, the J end lost 6 bases, and 12 bases lay between the germline ends. In germline, CDR1 is SGHTA, CDR2 FQGNSA. The CDR3 is 15 amino acids. The CDR3 loop is CASSLEPAGAGELFF. The CDR3 DNA follows: TGTGCCAGCAGCTTAGAGCCGGCAGGGGCCGGGGAGCTGTTTTTT. The full variable domain, its missing parts supplied by reference TRBV7-2 and TRBJ2-2, is GAGVSQSPSNKVTEKGKDVELRCDPISGHTALYWYRQSLGQGLEFLIYFQGNSAPDKSGLPSDRFSAERTGGSVSTLTIQRTQQEDSAVYLCASSLEPAGAGELFFGEGSRLTVL.

This clone was picked up one time. The V and J genes are TRBV2 and TRBJ1-2; D is perhaps TRBD1 (5 bases). Germline assignment: CDR1 SNHLY and CDR2 FYNNEI. V lost 6 bases to trimming and J lost 5 bases, with 10 bases between them. The CDR3 extends over 12 amino acids. The CDR3 DNA follows: TGTGCCAGCAGGGGGGACGGATATGGCTACACCTTC. Its translation: CASRGDGYGYTF.

The chain joins TRBV20-1 to TRBJ1-3; D is ambiguous. This CDR3 comprises 13 residues. Looked up from germline, CDR1 is DFQATT and CDR2 is SNEGSKA (reference sequence). Trimming pared 3 bases from V and 3 bases from J, leaving 9 bases between. The CDR3 protein is CSASRAGGNTIYF. CDR3 coding DNA: TGCAGTGCTAGTAGGGCAGGTGGAAACACCATATATTTT.

The chain couples TRBV2 to TRBJ2-1, with D possibly TRBD2 on 5 matching bases. CDR1 is SNHLY, CDR2 FYNNEI, per germline. The CDR3 is 12 residues long. V was trimmed by 8 bases and J by 1 base, leaving 6 bases between them. CDR3 nucleotide sequence: TGTGCCAGCTCGGGATCCTACAATGAGCAGTTCTTC. Its translation: CASSGSYNEQFF.